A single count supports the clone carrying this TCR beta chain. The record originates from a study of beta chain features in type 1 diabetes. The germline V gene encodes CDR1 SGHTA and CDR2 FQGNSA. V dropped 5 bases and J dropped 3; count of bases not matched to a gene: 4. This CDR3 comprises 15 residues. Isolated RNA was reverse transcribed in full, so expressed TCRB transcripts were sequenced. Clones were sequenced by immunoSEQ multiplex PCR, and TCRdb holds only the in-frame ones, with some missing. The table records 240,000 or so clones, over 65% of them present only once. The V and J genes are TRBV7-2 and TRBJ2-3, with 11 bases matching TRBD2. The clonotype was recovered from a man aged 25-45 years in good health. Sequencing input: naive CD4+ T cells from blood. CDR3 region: CASSKTSGKTDTQYF. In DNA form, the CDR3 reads TGTGCCAGCAGCAAGACTAGCGGGAAGACAGATACGCAGTATTTT.